A single TCR beta chain is shown here with its context. Antigen specificity is unknown. Sequenced by immunoSEQ multiplex PCR; TCRdb stores in-frame clones only, minus some. The sample has 120,000 or so clones; 85% to 95% are singletons. This record belongs to a study of graft-versus-host responses after intestinal transplantation. Overall study context: Each recipient received a multivisceral, liver-intestinal, or isolated intestinal graft. Among the recipients, all got anti-thymocyte globulin induction and then tacrolimus and steroids for roughly three years. Overall study results and limits: Ileal or blood samples showed some GvH clones first, and such clones were also found in recipient marrow. Among circulating GvH clones, peak levels were associated with early post-transplant declines in HvG clones.

The V gene's germline CDR1 is LNHDA and CDR2 SQIVND (reference sequence). This CDR3 contains 20 residues. Trimming cost V 0 bases and J 4 bases; bases outside gene matches: 14. The TCR was taken from a human donor who received an intestinal transplant. The chain is built from TRBV19 and TRBJ2-2; the match to TRBD1 covers 10 bases. Sequenced here: unstimulated CD8+ T cells sorted from spleen or lymph node cells, sampled before intestinal transplant. The DNA for the CDR3 is TGTGCCAGTAGTATAGATCACAGAACCGGGACAGGGGTTACCACCGGGGAGCTGTTTTTT. As protein: CASSIDHRTGTGVTTGELFF.